The next 24 T cell receptor beta chains were all read from a single sample in a study of regulatory T cells in long-lasting Graves disease. Time point of the sample: persistent/refractory GD, antithyroid drugs over 5 years with positive TRAb. The TCR library was prepared using RNA isolated from PBMCs. Arm-PCR of CDR3 regions and iRepertoire HTBI primers were used to build TCR beta libraries. TCRdb reprocessed the multiplex PCR reads via MiXCR and lists one record per CDR3 protein. This table has hundreds of thousands of distinct CDR3 sequences, 20% to 25% appearing once. The starting material was peripheral blood mononuclear cells (PBMCs), obtained when the disease was refractory, from a patient treated with antithyroid drugs. All receptors derive from a female donor with Graves disease.

This chain connects TRBV29-1 to TRBJ1-2; 8 nucleotides agree with TRBD1. The CDR3 extends over 11 amino acids. Germline-derived CDR1 and CDR2 are SQVTM and ANQGSEA. This chain's CDR3 is CSTDRVHGYTF. CDR3 in DNA: TGCAGTACGGACAGGGTTCATGGCTACACCTTC. The full variable domain, in which reference TRBV29-1 and TRBJ1-2 provide the parts outside the CDR3, is SAVISQKPSRDICQRGTSLTIQCQVDSQVTMMFWYRQQPGQSLTLIATANQGSEATYESGFVIDKFPISRPNLTFSTLTVSNMSPEDSSIYLCSTDRVHGYTFGSGTRLTVV.

As regards this clonotype: One end of the junction does not line up with germline, which may come from a read error. The chain combines TRBV7-2 with TRBJ2-2, with D unclear. This CDR3 comprises 15 residues. Germline V gene data show CDR1 as SGHTA and CDR2 as FQGNSA. CDR3 nucleotides: TGTGCCGGCAGCTTAGGGTCTACCTACACCGGGGAGCTGTTTTTT. This translates into CAGSLGSTYTGELFF. Together with reference TRBV7-2 and TRBJ2-2, the CDR3 gives the full variable domain: GAGVSQSPSNKVTEKGKDVELRCDPISGHTALYWYRQSLGQGLEFLIYFQGNSAPDKSGLPSDRFSAERTGGSVSTLTIQRTQQEDSAVYLCAGSLGSTYTGELFFGEGSRLTVL.

This clonotype was seen only a few times. J is TRBJ2-7 and V is TRBV5-1; TRBD2 matches 7 bases. The trim removed 4 bases at V and 3 bases at J, leaving 7 bases unmatched. Per the germline V gene, CDR1 is SGHRS and CDR2 is YFSETQ. The CDR3 has 14 amino acids. CDR3 sequence: CASSTRDYDYEQYF. The CDR3 DNA is TGCGCCAGCAGCACCCGGGACTACGACTACGAGCAGTACTTC.

This clonotype has a count of ten or more. This chain joins TRBV4-1 and TRBJ2-5; D perhaps matches TRBD1 (6 bases). With 3 bases removed from V and 2 bases from J, the gap between germline ends came to 13 bases. Looked up from germline, CDR1 is MGHRA and CDR2 is YSYEKL. The CDR3 is 15 residues long. The CDR3, as DNA: TGCGCCAGCAGCCAGCACGGGACACAACAAGAGACCCAGTACTTC. This gives the protein CASSQHGTQQETQYF.

The table lists this clonotype with many counts. The rearrangement uses TRBV2 and TRBJ1-2; tentatively, D is TRBD1 (5 bases). This CDR3 is 13 amino acids long. From germline, CDR1 is SNHLY and CDR2 FYNNEI. Trimming took 4 bases from V and 8 from J, leaving 14 bases between them. CDR3 sequence: CASSAGEVGGYTF. In DNA form, the CDR3 reads TGTGCCAGCAGTGCGGGGGAGGTCGGCGGCTACACCTTC.

V usage is TRBV4-3 and J usage is TRBJ1-1, with a weak D call TRBD1 (5 bases). From germline, CDR1 is LGHNA and CDR2 YSLEER. The V and J ends lost 0 bases and 0 bases respectively, with 20 bases between them. This CDR3 spans 19 amino acids. CDR3 sequence: CASSQDQGSDHSMNTEAFF. CDR3 sequence (DNA): TGCGCCAGCAGCCAAGATCAGGGATCGGATCATTCGATGAACACTGAAGCTTTCTTT.

This clonotype was observed at least ten times. The chain combines TRBV7-8 with TRBJ2-5, with 11 nucleotides matching TRBD1. The germline CDR1 and CDR2 sequences are SGHVS and FQNEAQ. The CDR3 totals 17 residues. The J segment lost 4 bases and the V segment lost 4 bases, leaving 11 bases of the junction unmatched. The CDR3 DNA reads as TGTGCCAGCAGCTGGATGACTCCGGGACAGGGGGGAGAGACCCAGTACTTC. Its protein is CASSWMTPGQGGETQYF.

This clonotype has a count of ten or more. V and J are TRBV20-1 and TRBJ1-4; the D gene is possibly TRBD1 (6 bases). The CDR3 consists of 14 residues. From germline, CDR1 is DFQATT and CDR2 SNEGSKA (reference sequence). Trimming pared 1 base from V and 4 bases from J, leaving 10 bases between. CDR3 in amino acids: CSARGGGLNEKLFF. The CDR3 DNA follows: TGCAGTGCTAGAGGAGGGGGACTTAATGAAAAACTGTTTTTT.

V is TRBV12-3 or TRBV12-4 and J is TRBJ2-2; D gene ambiguous. This CDR3 contains 14 residues. Trimming removed 1 base at V and 7 bases at J, with 10 bases between. In nucleotides, the CDR3 is TGTGCCAGCAGTTTAGAAGGGTTGGTCGGGGAGCTGTTTTTT. This encodes CASSLEGLVGELFF.

The rearrangement joins TRBV12-3 or TRBV12-4 to TRBJ2-1; possible D gene TRBD1, 6 bases. V dropped 6 bases and J dropped 10 bases, with 10 bases sitting between them. The CDR3 sequence is 11 residues long. The CDR3, as DNA: TGTGCCAGCAGGCGGACAGAGGAGCAGTTCTTC. Translating it yields CASRRTEEQFF.

There are a few counts of this clonotype. The CDR3 reads CAIGTGFYEQYF. The CDR3 bases are TGTGCCATAGGGACAGGGTTCTACGAGCAGTACTTC. The chain employs TRBV28 and TRBJ2-7; 9 bases are a match to TRBD1. Germline values: CDR1 MDHEN, CDR2 SYDVKM. The J segment lost 3 bases and the V segment lost 10 bases, leaving 4 bases of the junction unmatched. CDR3 length: 12 amino acids.

The rearrangement links TRBV27 to TRBJ2-1, with TRBD2 identical over 7 bases. Looked up from germline, CDR1 is MNHEY and CDR2 is SMNVEV (reference sequence). The V gene end was trimmed by 6 bases and the J gene end by 0 bases; junction bases not matched to a gene: 2. CDR3 length: 14 amino acids. Here the CDR3 DNA reads TGTGCCAGCAGCCGGACTAGCTCCTACAATGAGCAGTTCTTC. The encoded protein is CASSRTSSYNEQFF.

Many counts were recorded for this clonotype. The chain combines TRBV7-2 with TRBJ1-6, with D perhaps matching TRBD1 (6 bases). V shed 5 bases and J shed 3 bases, with 11 bases lying between them. This CDR3 region has 15 residues. The germline CDR1 and CDR2 sequences are SGHTA and FQGNSA. The CDR3 reads CASSPHRDYNSPLHF. The CDR3 bases are TGTGCCAGCAGCCCCCACAGGGACTATAATTCACCCCTCCACTTT.

This clonotype has a count of ten or more. The chain combines TRBV12-3 or TRBV12-4 with TRBJ2-7; a weak D match, TRBD1 (5 bases). V lost 5 bases and J 7 bases, leaving 24 bases between the germline ends. This CDR3 comprises 16 residues. Here the CDR3 reads CASSPRLDRARGEQYF. The CDR3 DNA reads as TGTGCCAGCAGTCCCCGTTTGGACCGGGCTAGGGGTGAGCAGTACTTC.

The chain has TRBV19 and TRBJ1-5; D possibly corresponds to TRBD1 (6 bases). V was trimmed by 7 bases and J by 7 bases, leaving 17 bases between them. CDR1 LNHDA and CDR2 SQIVND come from the germline V gene (reference sequence). CDR3 length: 14 amino acids. CDR3 DNA: TGTGCCAGTACCTTGGGGGGGGCAGGCCAGCCCCAGCATTTT. It is translated as CASTLGGAGQPQHF.

CDR3 nucleotides: TGCAGTGCTAGTCCATTGGGGTCAGGGGGCGACTATGGCTACACCTTC. This translates into CSASPLGSGGDYGYTF. The rearrangement uses TRBV20-1 and TRBJ1-2; 8 bases agree with TRBD1. CDR1 and CDR2 from the germline V gene are DFQATT and SNEGSKA (reference sequence). V was pared by 3 bases and J by 3 bases, with 12 bases of the junction left unmatched. This CDR3 has 16 residues.

This clonotype was picked up a small number of times. J is TRBJ2-7 and V is TRBV14; no clear D. From germline, CDR1 is SGHDN and CDR2 FVKESK. The CDR3 sequence is 11 residues long. Trimming removed 2 bases at V and 5 bases at J, with 4 bases between. CDR3 DNA sequence: TGTGCCAGCAGCCAACAGCACGAGCAGTACTTC. Encoded protein: CASSQQHEQYF.

This clonotype was detected only a few times. The V gene is TRBV7-8, the J gene TRBJ1-2, with no clear D. The CDR3 consists of 12 residues. Trimming shortened V by 8 bases and J by 0 bases, and 7 bases separated the two germline ends. Germline CDR1 SGHVS, CDR2 FQNEAQ. CDR3 nucleotide sequence: TGTGCCAGCCGGGGTGCTAACTATGGCTACACCTTC. It codes for CASRGANYGYTF.

In its sample, this clonotype was seen many times. The V gene is TRBV2, the J gene TRBJ1-3, with no clear D. Trimming cost V 1 base and J 0 bases, with 7 bases left between them. The CDR3 contains 15 residues. Germline values: CDR1 SNHLY, CDR2 FYNNEI. CDR3 nucleotides: TGTGCCAGCAGTGAAGACATAGGCTCTGGAAACACCATATATTTT. Protein sequence: CASSEDIGSGNTIYF.

In its sample, this clonotype was seen many times. The V call is TRBV28, the J call TRBJ2-7; weak D call: TRBD2 (6 bases). V lost 8 bases, J lost 4 bases, and 12 bases lay in between. Germline CDR1 reads MDHEN; CDR2 reads SYDVKM. The CDR3 spans 12 residues. CDR3 in amino acids: CASGMGLYEQYF. For the CDR3, the DNA is TGTGCCAGCGGAATGGGACTTTACGAGCAGTACTTC.

This clonotype came up many times. This CDR3 reads CASSIRQGRDEKLFF. CDR3 nucleotide sequence: TGTGCCAGCAGTATACGACAGGGACGAGATGAAAAACTGTTTTTT. This sequence joins TRBV12-3 or TRBV12-4 and TRBJ1-4, with 7 positions matching TRBD1. The ends lost 5 bases at V and 6 bases at J; junction bases unmatched: 9. The CDR3 consists of 15 residues.

There are a few counts of this clonotype. The V call is TRBV7-9, the J call TRBJ2-5; maybe TRBD1 (6 bases). The CDR3 is 13 residues long. V was trimmed by 7 bases and J by 4 bases, leaving 13 bases between them. Germline V gene lookup returns CDR1 SEHNR and CDR2 FQNEAQ (reference sequence). The CDR3 DNA reads TGTGCCAGCACCAGGGGTCTCGGAGAGACCCAGTACTTC. Amino acids: CASTRGLGETQYF.

This clonotype was counted a few times. This chain joins TRBV19 and TRBJ1-5; D perhaps matches TRBD1 (5 bases). V lost 7 bases and J 3 bases, leaving 16 bases between the germline ends. CDR1 and CDR2 (germline): LNHDA, SQIVND (reference sequence). The CDR3 runs to 15 residues. The CDR3 DNA sequence: TGTGCCAGTACTGAGGGGCCCAGTGACAATCAGCCCCAGCATTTT. Protein sequence: CASTEGPSDNQPQHF.

The chain links TRBV18 to TRBJ2-5; possibly TRBD2 for D (5 bases). Germline V gene data show CDR1 as KGHSH and CDR2 as LQKENI. This CDR3 contains 14 residues. Trimming left V 3 bases short and J 3 bases short, with 11 bases between. This CDR3 reads CASSPRSGKETQYF. CDR3 DNA: TGTGCCAGCTCACCCCGGTCCGGGAAAGAGACCCAGTACTTC. Filled out from reference TRBV18 and TRBJ2-5, the complete variable domain reads NAGVMQNPRHLVRRRGQEARLRCSPMKGHSHVYWYRQLPEEGLKFMVYLQKENIIDESGMPKERFSAEFPKEGPSILRIQQVVRGDSAAYFCASSPRSGKETQYFGPGTRLLVL.